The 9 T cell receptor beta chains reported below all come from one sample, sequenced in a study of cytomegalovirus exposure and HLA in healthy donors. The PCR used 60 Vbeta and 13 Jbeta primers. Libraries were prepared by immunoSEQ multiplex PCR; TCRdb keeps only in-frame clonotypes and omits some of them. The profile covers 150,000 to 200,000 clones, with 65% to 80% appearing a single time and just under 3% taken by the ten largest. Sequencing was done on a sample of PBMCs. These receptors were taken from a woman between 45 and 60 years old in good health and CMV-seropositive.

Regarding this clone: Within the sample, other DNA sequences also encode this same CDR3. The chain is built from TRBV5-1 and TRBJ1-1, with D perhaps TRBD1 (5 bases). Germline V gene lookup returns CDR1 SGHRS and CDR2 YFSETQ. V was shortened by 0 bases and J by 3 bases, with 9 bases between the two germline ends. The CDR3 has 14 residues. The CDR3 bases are TGCGCCAGCAGCTTGGCTGGGGGGGACACTGAAGCTTTCTTT. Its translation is CASSLAGGDTEAFF. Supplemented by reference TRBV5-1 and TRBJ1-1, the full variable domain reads KAGVTQTPRYLIKTRGQQVTLSCSPISGHRSVSWYQQTPGQGLQFLFEYFSETQRNKGNFPGRFSGRQFSNSRSEMNVSTLELGDSALYLCASSLAGGDTEAFFGQGTRLTVV.

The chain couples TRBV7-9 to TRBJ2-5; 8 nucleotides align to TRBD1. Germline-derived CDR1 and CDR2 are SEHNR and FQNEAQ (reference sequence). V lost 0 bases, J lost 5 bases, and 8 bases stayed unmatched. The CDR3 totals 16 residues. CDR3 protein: CASSLAPGQGRETQYF. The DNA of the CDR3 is TGTGCCAGCAGCTTAGCGCCCGGACAGGGAAGGGAGACCCAGTACTTC.

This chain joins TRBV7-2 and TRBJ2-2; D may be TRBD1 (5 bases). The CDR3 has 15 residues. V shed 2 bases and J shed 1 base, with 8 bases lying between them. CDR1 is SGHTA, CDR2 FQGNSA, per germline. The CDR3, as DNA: TGTGCCAGCAGCTTATGGCAGGGGAACACCGGGGAGCTGTTTTTT. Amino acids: CASSLWQGNTGELFF.

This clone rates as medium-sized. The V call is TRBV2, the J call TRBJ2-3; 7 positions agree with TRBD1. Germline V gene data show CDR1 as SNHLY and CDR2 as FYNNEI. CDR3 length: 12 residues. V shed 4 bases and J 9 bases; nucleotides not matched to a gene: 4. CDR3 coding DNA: TGTGCCAGCAGTGGACAGGGTGGCACGCAGTATTTT. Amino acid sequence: CASSGQGGTQYF.

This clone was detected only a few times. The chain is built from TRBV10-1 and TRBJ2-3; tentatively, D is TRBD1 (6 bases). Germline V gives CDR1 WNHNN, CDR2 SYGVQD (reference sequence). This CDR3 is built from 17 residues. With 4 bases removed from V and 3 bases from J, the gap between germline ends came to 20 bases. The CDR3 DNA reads TGCGCCAGCAGTGGGCAACAGGGAATCCGGAGGACAGATACGCAGTATTTT. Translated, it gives CASSGQQGIRRTDTQYF.

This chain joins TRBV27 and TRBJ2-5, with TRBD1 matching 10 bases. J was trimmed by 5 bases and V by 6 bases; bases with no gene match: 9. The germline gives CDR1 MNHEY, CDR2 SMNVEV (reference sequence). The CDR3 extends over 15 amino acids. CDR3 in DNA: TGTGCCAGCAGCCGACAGACAGGGGGCAGGGAGACCCAGTACTTC. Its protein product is CASSRQTGGRETQYF.

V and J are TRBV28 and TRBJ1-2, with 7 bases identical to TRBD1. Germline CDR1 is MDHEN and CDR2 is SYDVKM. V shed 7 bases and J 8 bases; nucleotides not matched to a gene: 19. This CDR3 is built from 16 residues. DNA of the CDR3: TGTGCCAGCACCCTGGGACTGACAGGGCCGCTCGGGGGCTACACCTTC. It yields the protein CASTLGLTGPLGGYTF.

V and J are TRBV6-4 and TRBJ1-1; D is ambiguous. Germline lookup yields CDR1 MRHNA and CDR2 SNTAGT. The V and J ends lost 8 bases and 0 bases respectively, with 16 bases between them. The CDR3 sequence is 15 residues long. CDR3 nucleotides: TGTGCCAGCCGACGGCGGGGAAGGGTGAACACTGAAGCTTTCTTT. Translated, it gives CASRRRGRVNTEAFF.

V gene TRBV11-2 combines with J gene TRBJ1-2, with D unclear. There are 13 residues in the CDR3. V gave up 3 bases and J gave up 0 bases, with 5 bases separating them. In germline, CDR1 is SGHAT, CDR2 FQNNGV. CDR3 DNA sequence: TGTGCCAGCAGCTTCGGGGCTAACTATGGCTACACCTTC. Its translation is CASSFGANYGYTF.